The T cell receptor beta chain described here comes from a study of cytomegalovirus exposure and HLA in healthy donors. Study results and caveats: The investigators catalogued 150 to 200 TCR beta chains as cytomegalovirus-associated. Presence/absence analyses took donor sequencing depth as roughly uniform. Later analysis indicated greater clonal expansion among HLA-associated TCR beta chains than among equally common other chains.

At collection, donors were nominally healthy, but unrecorded immune exposures were probable. About this clone: Antigen specificity is unknown.

The PCR had 60 Vbeta and 13 Jbeta primers. Clones were sequenced by immunoSEQ multiplex PCR, and TCRdb holds only the in-frame ones, with some missing. The profile covers about 150,000 clones, with about 75% appearing a single time and 1.7% taken by the ten largest. V was clipped by 6 bases and J by 4 bases, with 10 bases between them. Germline CDR1 is SGHTA and CDR2 is FQGNSA. This CDR3 has 13 residues. The chain carries TRBV7-2 and TRBJ2-1; no firm D call. The sequence was obtained from a woman aged 30 to 39 in good health and CMV-seronegative. Sequencing was performed on PBMCs. The CDR3: CASSYDFYNEQFF. The CDR3 coding sequence is TGTGCCAGCAGTTACGACTTTTACAATGAGCAGTTCTTC. Together with reference TRBV7-2 and TRBJ2-1, the CDR3 gives the full variable domain: GAGVSQSPSNKVTEKGKDVELRCDPISGHTALYWYRQSLGQGLEFLIYFQGNSAPDKSGLPSDRFSAERTGGSVSTLTIQRTQQEDSAVYLCASSYDFYNEQFFGPGTRLTVL.